The clone carrying this TCR beta chain has ten or more counts. This specimen belongs to a study of T cell repertoires in cytomegalovirus infection. Trimming pared 5 bases from V and 3 bases from J, leaving 10 bases between. This CDR3 is built from 13 residues. TCRdb re-called the reads through MiXCR, storing one row per CDR3 protein. The table shows 400,000 or so distinct CDR3 sequences, with around 18% occurring only once. The sample was PBMCs. The chain links TRBV12-3 or TRBV12-4 to TRBJ2-5; either TRBD1 or TRBD2 may supply D (5 bases each). The sequence derives from a human donor in good health (CMV status not recorded). Some clones in this sample may be carry-over from other donors' samples. The CDR3 here is CASSLLGEETQYF. The CDR3 DNA reads as TGTGCCAGCAGTCTTTTGGGGGAAGAGACCCAGTACTTC.